The 26 T cell receptor beta chains below were found in one sample sequenced in a study of post-analysis software for immune sequencing data. Study outcomes and limitations: Higher frequency in patients than in controls was seen for roughly five TRBV segments, with TRBV5-6, TRBV5-1 and TRBV20-1 among them.

These TCRs are of unknown antigen specificity. TCR beta libraries were prepared from cDNA with unique molecular identifiers. TCRdb analysed the PCR reads with MiXCR anew, one entry per CDR3 protein. The repertoire consists of roughly 570,000 distinct CDR3 sequences, with approximately 34% occurring once and the leading ten covering approximately 6%. Sequencing used blood. The receptors here all came from a girl younger than 18 with multiple sclerosis.

The gene calls are TRBV7-3 and TRBJ2-3, with a weak D call TRBD2 (7 bases). From germline, CDR1 is SGHTA and CDR2 FQGTGA. The CDR3 loop spans 16 amino acids. Trimming removed 2 bases from V and 2 bases from J, with 14 bases in between. The CDR3 DNA reads TGTGCCAGCAGCTTAGGGCGGGGGCCCAACACAGATACGCAGTATTTT. This translates into CASSLGRGPNTDTQYF.

With regard to this clonotype: The junction departs from germline at one end; a sequencing error may be responsible. The chain has TRBV7-7 and TRBJ2-5; maybe TRBD1 (7 bases). This CDR3 comprises 16 residues. CDR1 and CDR2 from the germline V gene are SSHAT and FNYEAQ (reference sequence). The CDR3 DNA sequence: TGTGCTAGCAGCTCCCGGACAGGAGGGTGGCAAGAGACCCAGTACTTC. Encoded protein: CASSSRTGGWQETQYF. The complete variable domain, with remaining parts taken from reference TRBV7-7 and TRBJ2-5, reads GAGVSQSPRYKVTKRGQDVTLRCDPISSHATLYWYQQALGQGPEFLTYFNYEAQPDKSGLPSDRFSAERPEGSISTLTIQRTEQRDSAMYRCASSSRTGGWQETQYFGPGTRLLVL.

This clonotype has just a few counts. The chain couples TRBV6-5 to TRBJ2-1; 12 bases are a match to TRBD2. This CDR3 has 18 amino acids. Looked up from germline, CDR1 is MNHEY and CDR2 is SVGAGI. The V segment lost 2 bases and the J segment 4 bases; nucleotides outside the gene matches: 9. CDR3 sequence: CASSYSVPTSGGYNEQFF. For the CDR3, the DNA is TGTGCCAGCAGTTACAGCGTGCCGACTAGCGGGGGATACAATGAGCAGTTCTTC.

The V and J genes are TRBV28 and TRBJ2-3; weak D call: TRBD2 (5 bases). Deletions cut 3 bases from V and 0 bases from J, with 10 bases between. The germline V gene has CDR1 MDHEN and CDR2 SYDVKM. The CDR3 is 15 amino acids. CDR3 nucleotides: TGTGCCAGCAGTTTCCGGCTAGCAAGCACAGATACGCAGTATTTT. Protein product: CASSFRLASTDTQYF. The whole variable domain, filled in from reference TRBV28 and TRBJ2-3, reads DVKVTQSSRYLVKRTGEKVFLECVQDMDHENMFWYRQDPGLGLRLIYFSYDVKMKEKGDIPEGYSVSREKKERFSLILESASTNQTSMYLCASSFRLASTDTQYFGPGTRLTVL.

This clonotype has only a few counts. The chain carries TRBV7-9 and TRBJ1-2; D remains unclear. V was trimmed by 6 bases and J by 4 bases, leaving 9 bases between them. The CDR3 spans 12 residues. Germline assignment: CDR1 SEHNR and CDR2 FQNEAQ (reference sequence). In nucleotides, the CDR3 is TGTGCCAGCAGGTCAGAACTCTATGGCTACACCTTC. It encodes CASRSELYGYTF.

This clonotype was observed a few times. The rearrangement links TRBV6-2 or TRBV6-3 to TRBJ2-5; TRBD2 matches at 11 bases. Germline loops: CDR1 MNHEY, CDR2 SVGEGT. The V segment lost 0 bases and the J segment 5 bases; nucleotides outside the gene matches: 14. This CDR3 has 19 amino acids. The CDR3 coding sequence is TGTGCCAGCAGTTACTCCGCAAGACCCGGGACTAGCGGTGGGGAGACCCAGTACTTC. Translating gives CASSYSARPGTSGGETQYF.

The rearrangement uses TRBV7-9 and TRBJ1-5; no definite D call. In germline, CDR1 is SEHNR, CDR2 FQNEAQ (reference sequence). The CDR3 is 15 amino acids. Trimming cost V 6 bases and J 1 base, with 13 bases left between them. The chain's CDR3 is CASSPDITSNQPQHF. CDR3 bases: TGTGCCAGCAGTCCTGACATAACCAGCAATCAGCCCCAGCATTTT.

This clonotype has just a few counts. This rearrangement joins TRBV24-1 to TRBJ2-2, with 10 bases that match TRBD1. Germline CDR1 KGHDR, CDR2 SFDVKD. The CDR3 is made up of 16 amino acids. V lost 6 bases, J lost 9 bases, and 12 bases stayed unmatched. In nucleotides, the CDR3 is TGTGCCACCAGTAAAACCGGGACAGGGGTTTTCCGGGAGCTGTTTTTT. Translation: CATSKTGTGVFRELFF.

The chain carries TRBV11-3 and TRBJ1-2, with D possibly TRBD1 on 6 matching bases. The germline gives CDR1 SGHNT, CDR2 YENEEA. This CDR3 comprises 12 residues. Trimming shortened V by 2 bases and J by 7 bases, and 8 bases separated the two germline ends. As DNA, the CDR3 is TGTGCCAGCAGCTTATCGGGGGCTGGCTACACCTTC. This codes for CASSLSGAGYTF. Together with reference TRBV11-3 and TRBJ1-2, the CDR3 gives the full variable domain: EAGVVQSPRYKIIEKKQPVAFWCNPISGHNTLYWYLQNLGQGPELLIRYENEEAVDDSQLPKDRFSAERLKGVDSTLKIQPAELGDSAVYLCASSLSGAGYTFGSGTRLTVV.

V gene TRBV12-3 or TRBV12-4 combines with J gene TRBJ2-7; TRBD2 matches 13 bases. V lost 6 bases and J lost 3; bases outside the gene matches: 5. The CDR3 loop spans 15 amino acids. The chain's CDR3 is CASRLTSGGGYEQYF. The CDR3 DNA reads TGTGCCAGCAGATTAACTAGCGGGGGGGGCTACGAGCAGTACTTC.

This clonotype was recorded a few times. At one boundary the junction diverges from the germline segment, which might be a read error. This sequence joins TRBV5-1 and TRBJ2-7; possibly TRBD2 for D (6 bases). This CDR3 has 13 amino acids. Per the germline V gene, CDR1 is SGHRS and CDR2 is YFSETQ. For the CDR3, the DNA is TGCGCCAGCGGCTTAAGCGGGCCTTACGAGCAGTACTTC. Translation gives CASGLSGPYEQYF.

This chain joins TRBV6-5 and TRBJ2-5; 8 bases align to TRBD1. This CDR3 region has 15 residues. With V trimmed by 5 bases and J by 5 bases, 10 bases remained unmatched. CDR1 and CDR2 from the germline V gene are MNHEY and SVGAGI. CDR3 sequence reads: CASSNPTGVSETQYF. The CDR3 region has the DNA TGTGCCAGCAGTAACCCGACAGGGGTATCGGAGACCCAGTACTTC.

The V gene is TRBV29-1, the J gene TRBJ1-1; D is perhaps TRBD1 (5 bases). Germline V gene data show CDR1 as SQVTM and CDR2 as ANQGSEA. The V end lost 2 bases, the J end lost 4 bases, and 14 bases lay between the germline ends. The CDR3 has 14 amino acids. The CDR3 loop reads CSVETGGAGTEAFF. DNA of the CDR3: TGCAGCGTTGAAACTGGAGGGGCCGGCACTGAAGCTTTCTTT.

This clonotype was observed a few times. V usage is TRBV7-2 and J usage is TRBJ2-7; 11 bases align to TRBD2. CDR1 is SGHTA and CDR2 is FQGNSA in the germline V gene. V gave up 3 bases and J gave up 6 bases; unmatched junction bases: 7. The CDR3 is 15 amino acids. CDR3 loop: CASSLLAGGLREQYF. The DNA for the CDR3 is TGTGCCAGCAGCTTGCTAGCGGGGGGCCTTCGCGAGCAGTACTTC.

The chain carries TRBV6-1 and TRBJ1-2, with TRBD1 matching 8 bases. This CDR3 contains 15 residues. In germline, CDR1 is MNHNS, CDR2 SASEGT. The V and J ends lost 4 bases and 3 bases, in that order; junction bases with no gene match: 7. The CDR3 DNA reads as TGTGCCAGCAGTGGTGACAGGGGATTCTACTATGGCTACACCTTC. It codes for CASSGDRGFYYGYTF.

V is TRBV10-2 and J is TRBJ2-7; perhaps TRBD2 as D (5 bases). Germline loops: CDR1 WSHSY, CDR2 SAAADI. The CDR3 is 12 amino acids. Trimming shortened V by 0 bases and J by 9 bases, and 9 bases separated the two germline ends. In nucleotides, the CDR3 is TGCGCCAGCAGTGAGTCGATGGGGAGGCAGTACTTC. It encodes CASSESMGRQYF.

This clonotype occurred a few times. The J gene is TRBJ1-2, the V gene TRBV6-5; D unclear. Trimming shortened V by 6 bases and J by 6 bases, and 8 bases separated the two germline ends. This CDR3 has 11 residues. Germline V gives CDR1 MNHEY, CDR2 SVGAGI. Here the CDR3 reads CASRRQDGYTF. CDR3 in DNA: TGTGCCAGCAGAAGACAAGATGGCTACACCTTC.

There are a few counts of this clonotype. The CDR3 loop reads CASSQESGQGPEKGYEQYF. CDR3 nucleotides: TGTGCCAGCAGCCAAGAATCGGGGCAGGGGCCCGAGAAGGGCTACGAGCAGTACTTC. The chain couples TRBV3-1 to TRBJ2-7, with a tentative D call TRBD1 (6 bases). CDR3 length: 19 residues. CDR1 is LGHDT and CDR2 is YNNKEL in the germline V gene (reference sequence). V shed 0 bases and J shed 3 bases, with 24 bases lying between them.

The rearrangement uses TRBV5-1 and TRBJ2-3; no firm D call. The V and J ends lost 2 bases and 0 bases respectively, with 10 bases between them. CDR1 is SGHRS and CDR2 is YFSETQ in the germline V gene. The CDR3 extends over 15 amino acids. The CDR3 nucleotides read TGCGCCAGCAGCTTTTACGGAGCGAGCACAGATACGCAGTATTTT. It translates to CASSFYGASTDTQYF.

The rearrangement joins TRBV5-1 to TRBJ2-2; 9 nucleotides match TRBD2. J lost 1 base, V lost 1 base, and 8 bases had no gene match. Germline loops: CDR1 SGHRS, CDR2 YFSETQ. The CDR3 loop spans 18 amino acids. Here the CDR3 DNA reads TGCGCCAGCAGCTTGAGGCGGGGGGGCTCTGTGAACACCGGGGAGCTGTTTTTT. Amino acids: CASSLRRGGSVNTGELFF.

The chain is built from TRBV6-2 or TRBV6-3 and TRBJ2-1; D is possibly TRBD1 (6 bases). The CDR3 is 16 residues long. Between the trimmed V and J ends, which lost 7 bases and 9 bases, there was a span of 25 bases. Per germline, CDR1 MNHEY and CDR2 SVGEGT. The CDR3 loop reads CASTLTAPQGSSEQFF. The CDR3 DNA reads TGTGCCAGCACCCTCACAGCGCCACAGGGTTCAAGTGAGCAGTTCTTC.

Only a few counts were recorded for this clonotype. This chain links TRBV29-1 with TRBJ1-1; the D gene is possibly TRBD1 (6 bases). The length of the CDR3 is 13 residues. Looked up from germline, CDR1 is SQVTM and CDR2 is ANQGSEA. The ends were cut back, 6 bases at V and 0 bases at J, with 11 bases in the middle. The CDR3 loop reads CSVRDTLNTEAFF. CDR3 DNA: TGCAGCGTAAGGGACACCCTGAACACTGAAGCTTTCTTT.

V is TRBV20-1 and J is TRBJ2-7, with TRBD1 matching over 7 bases. CDR3 length equals 13 residues. The germline V gene has CDR1 DFQATT and CDR2 SNEGSKA (reference sequence). Losses at the gene ends were 6 bases for V and 5 bases for J; bases not matched to a gene: 10. CDR3 sequence: CSAQTGNDHEQYF. In DNA, the CDR3 is TGCAGTGCCCAGACAGGGAACGACCACGAGCAGTACTTC.

The chain links TRBV4-1 to TRBJ2-3, with TRBD1 matching over 10 bases. The CDR3 has 18 amino acids. The V segment lost 2 bases and the J segment 1 base; nucleotides outside the gene matches: 9. Germline-derived CDR1 and CDR2 are MGHRA and YSYEKL. The CDR3, as DNA: TGCGCCAGCAGCCAACTGACCGGGACAGGGGCCCGCACAGATACGCAGTATTTT. It encodes CASSQLTGTGARTDTQYF.

This clonotype came up a few times. The chain joins TRBV7-8 to TRBJ2-7; maybe TRBD2 (6 bases). The germline V and J ends were trimmed by 1 base and 3 bases, with 16 bases remaining between them. The V gene's germline CDR1 is SGHVS and CDR2 FQNEAQ. The CDR3 covers 16 residues. The CDR3 DNA is TGTGCCAGCAGCTTAGGTAGTGGAGGGGAGTTCTACGAGCAGTACTTC. Protein product: CASSLGSGGEFYEQYF.

The chain employs TRBV29-1 and TRBJ2-7, with 7 nucleotides matching TRBD1. This CDR3 spans 12 amino acids. The V and J ends lost 6 bases and 2 bases, in that order; junction bases with no gene match: 4. The V gene's germline CDR1 is SQVTM and CDR2 ANQGSEA. The CDR3 loop reads CSVTGQAYEQYF. DNA for the CDR3: TGCAGCGTCACCGGACAGGCCTACGAGCAGTACTTC.